This entry describes one T cell receptor beta chain. What it recognizes is unknown. Losses at the gene ends were 6 bases for V and 1 base for J; bases not matched to a gene: 7. Germline V gives CDR1 SEHNR, CDR2 FQNEAQ (reference sequence). The CDR3 spans 16 residues. The data were obtained in a study of cytomegalovirus exposure and HLA in healthy donors. Study-wide results and caveats: The classifier was said to identify cytomegalovirus status with high specificity and sensitivity.

The method was immunoSEQ multiplex PCR; TCRdb's version includes in-frame clones alone and lacks a portion of them. The sample carries about 120,000 clones, roughly 95% recorded once. The sequencing sample was made of PBMCs. This sequence was found in a young man in good health and CMV-seronegative. V is TRBV7-9 and J is TRBJ2-2; 8 bases are shared with TRBD1. The CDR3 bases are TGTGCCAGCAGGCCAAACAGGGGGATGAACACCGGGGAGCTGTTTTTT. It yields the protein CASRPNRGMNTGELFF. Based on the CDR3 plus reference TRBV7-9 and TRBJ2-2, the full variable domain is DTGVSQNPRHKITKRGQNVTFRCDPISEHNRLYWYRQTLGQGPEFLTYFQNEAQLEKSRLLSDRFSAERPKGSFSTLEIQRTEQGDSAMYLCASRPNRGMNTGELFFGEGSRLTVL.